Presented here are 23 T cell receptor beta chains from one specimen sequenced in a study of cytomegalovirus exposure and HLA in healthy donors. A multiplex PCR was run with 60 Vbeta primers and 13 Jbeta primers. Assay: immunoSEQ multiplex PCR; the TCRdb copy retains only in-frame clones and omits some. The table has approximately 110,000 clones, over 75% seen once. The sample was PBMCs. These receptors were obtained from a young woman in good health and CMV-seronegative.

This clone was seen a handful of times. The chain joins TRBV7-2 to TRBJ1-2, with 9 positions matching TRBD1. Trimming removed 1 base from V and 2 bases from J; junction bases left unmatched: 8. The germline V gene encodes CDR1 SGHTA and CDR2 FQGNSA. The CDR3 is 17 amino acids. The CDR3, as DNA: TGTGCCAGCAGCTTAGGGATACCCGGACAGGGGAACTATGGCTACACCTTC. Translating it yields CASSLGIPGQGNYGYTF.

The chain has TRBV11-3 and TRBJ2-5; TRBD1 is a possible D gene (6 bases). The CDR3 covers 14 residues. The germline gives CDR1 SGHNT, CDR2 YENEEA. V was clipped by 3 bases and J by 5 bases, with 13 bases between them. In DNA form, the CDR3 reads TGTGCCAGCAGCTTGGACAGCCTGGGGGAGACCCAGTACTTC. Residues: CASSLDSLGETQYF.

V and J are TRBV7-9 and TRBJ2-4; TRBD2 is a possible D gene (5 bases). V gave up 5 bases and J gave up 0 bases, with 11 bases separating them. Per the germline V gene, CDR1 is SEHNR and CDR2 is FQNEAQ (reference sequence). CDR3 size: 15 residues. The CDR3, as DNA: TGTGCCAGCAGCGAGAGGGTTCTAGCCAAAAACATTCAGTACTTC. Amino acid sequence: CASSERVLAKNIQYF. Complete variable domain (other parts from reference TRBV7-9 and TRBJ2-4): DTGVSQNPRHKITKRGQNVTFRCDPISEHNRLYWYRQTLGQGPEFLTYFQNEAQLEKSRLLSDRFSAERPKGSFSTLEIQRTEQGDSAMYLCASSERVLAKNIQYFGAGTRLSVL.

The chain employs TRBV7-9 and TRBJ1-5; possibly TRBD1 for D (5 bases). Germline V CDR1 and CDR2: SEHNR, FQNEAQ (reference sequence). Between the trimmed V and J ends, which lost 5 bases and 7 bases, there was a span of 15 bases. This CDR3 contains 14 residues. The CDR3 sequence is CASSPKTGDQPQHF. Here the CDR3 DNA reads TGTGCCAGCAGCCCCAAGACGGGGGACCAGCCCCAGCATTTT. The variable domain in full, completed from reference TRBV7-9 and TRBJ1-5, reads DTGVSQNPRHKITKRGQNVTFRCDPISEHNRLYWYRQTLGQGPEFLTYFQNEAQLEKSRLLSDRFSAERPKGSFSTLEIQRTEQGDSAMYLCASSPKTGDQPQHFGDGTRLSIL.

The chain joins TRBV13 to TRBJ2-7, with 8 bases lining up with TRBD1. The CDR3 is made up of 13 amino acids. Germline loops: CDR1 PRHDT, CDR2 FYEKMQ (reference sequence). V lost 6 bases to trimming and J lost 3 bases; unmatched junction nucleotides: 4. This CDR3 is CASSRDRLYEQYF. Written as DNA, the CDR3 is TGTGCCAGCAGTAGGGACAGGCTCTACGAGCAGTACTTC.

Concerning this clone: A junction end diverges from the germline sequence, so it may reflect a read error. The chain combines TRBV2 with TRBJ1-2, with 11 bases identical to TRBD1. The CDR3 is 16 amino acids. CDR1 and CDR2 from the germline V gene are SNHLY and FYNNEI. CDR3 residues: CASPPRDRGNVYGYPF. CDR3 nucleotide sequence: TGTGCCAGCCCTCCACGGGACAGGGGGAACGTCTATGGCTACCCCTTC.

This clone showed up just a few times. This chain connects TRBV6-1 to TRBJ2-7; D not certain. Trimming pared 4 bases from V and 0 bases from J, leaving 13 bases between. CDR1 and CDR2 (germline): MNHNS, SASEGT. CDR3 length equals 15 residues. CDR3 bases: TGTGCCAGCAGTGTCGAAGGCGGCAGCTCCTACGAGCAGTACTTC. This codes for CASSVEGGSSYEQYF.

This chain connects TRBV27 to TRBJ2-7, with a tentative D call TRBD1 (6 bases). This CDR3 is built from 14 residues. Between the trimmed V and J ends, which lost 6 bases and 3 bases, there was a span of 15 bases. The V gene's germline CDR1 is MNHEY and CDR2 SMNVEV (reference sequence). As DNA, the CDR3 is TGTGCCAGCAGCCCGAATGGACAGCACTACGAGCAGTACGTC. Translated: CASSPNGQHYEQYV.

The rearrangement uses TRBV10-3 and TRBJ2-3; 10 bases line up with TRBD1. Germline V gives CDR1 ENHRY, CDR2 SYGVKD. V was clipped by 10 bases and J by 1 base; unmatched bases: 14. This CDR3 comprises 17 residues. This chain's CDR3 is CATQNRDRGWGTDTQYF. CDR3 sequence (DNA): TGTGCCACCCAAAACCGGGACAGGGGTTGGGGCACAGATACGCAGTATTTT.

V is TRBV27 and J is TRBJ1-1; D is possibly TRBD1 (5 bases). V lost 5 bases, J lost 1 base, and 11 bases lay in between. Per the germline V gene, CDR1 is MNHEY and CDR2 is SMNVEV (reference sequence). The CDR3 runs to 14 residues. For the CDR3, the DNA is TGTGCCAGCAGTCACCACCAGGGGAACACTGAAGCTTTCTTT. It specifies CASSHHQGNTEAFF.

This sequence joins TRBV11-2 and TRBJ2-3; 8 bases match TRBD2. CDR3 length: 16 residues. The germline gives CDR1 SGHAT, CDR2 FQNNGV. With V trimmed by 5 bases and J by 2 bases, 9 bases remained unmatched. The chain's CDR3 is CASSLTSGWTTDTQYF. The CDR3 coding sequence is TGTGCCAGCAGCCTAACTAGCGGATGGACCACAGATACGCAGTATTTT.

The chain combines TRBV6-6 with TRBJ2-7; 9 bases are shared with TRBD1. Germline V lookup: CDR1 MNHNY, CDR2 SVGAGI (reference sequence). The CDR3 covers 14 residues. Losses at the gene ends were 6 bases for V and 9 bases for J; bases not matched to a gene: 12. CDR3 sequence (DNA): TGTGCCAGCAGAGAGACAGGGGGTCAAATGGTGCAGTACTTC. It is translated as CASRETGGQMVQYF.

CDR3 in amino acids: CASSTGHPIQETQYF. The CDR3 DNA follows: TGTGCCAGCAGCACCGGACATCCAATACAAGAGACCCAGTACTTC. The V gene is TRBV5-8, the J gene TRBJ2-5; D possibly corresponds to TRBD1 (5 bases). V lost 4 bases and J 2 bases, leaving 15 bases between the germline ends. This CDR3 has 15 amino acids. Germline V lookup: CDR1 SGHTS, CDR2 YDEGEE.

V is TRBV13 and J is TRBJ1-1; D is unclear. Trimming took off 4 bases at V and 6 bases at J, with 15 bases between the two ends. Germline V gene sequence: CDR1 PRHDT, CDR2 FYEKMQ (reference sequence). The CDR3 runs to 14 residues. CDR3 coding DNA: TGTGCCAGCAGCTCTTCCGGGATTTCCGCTGAAGCTTTCTTT. This codes for CASSSSGISAEAFF.

The chain carries TRBV5-6 and TRBJ1-1; the D gene is possibly TRBD1 (5 bases). The V end was cut by 0 bases, the J end by 5 bases, with 11 bases between. The CDR3 length is 14 residues. CDR1 and CDR2 from the germline V gene are SGHDT and YYEEEE. The CDR3 is CASSLVPRGTEAFF. CDR3 nucleotides: TGTGCCAGCAGCTTGGTCCCTAGGGGTACTGAAGCTTTCTTT.

The gene calls are TRBV6-1 and TRBJ2-5, with TRBD1 matching over 8 bases. Unmatched junction bases numbered 4, after V lost 3 bases and J lost 4 bases. The CDR3 runs 14 residues. CDR1 MNHNS and CDR2 SASEGT come from the germline V gene. The CDR3 here is CASSDRGHGETQYF. The CDR3 DNA reads TGTGCCAGCAGTGACAGGGGGCACGGAGAGACCCAGTACTTC.

This sequence joins TRBV29-1 and TRBJ2-1, with 7 bases fitting TRBD2. Trimming removed 5 bases from V and 4 bases from J; junction bases left unmatched: 11. The CDR3 has 15 residues. Per germline, CDR1 SQVTM and CDR2 ANQGSEA. The CDR3: CSVLGVGGGYNEQFF. For the CDR3, the DNA is TGCAGCGTTTTGGGGGTTGGCGGGGGTTACAATGAGCAGTTCTTC.

The chain has TRBV6-6 and TRBJ1-1; 12 bases are a match to TRBD1. This CDR3 spans 15 amino acids. Germline V CDR1 and CDR2: MNHNY, SVGAGI (reference sequence). The ends lost 2 bases at V and 2 bases at J; junction bases unmatched: 0. The chain's CDR3 is CASSYGTGGNTEAFF. Here the CDR3 DNA reads TGTGCCAGCAGTTACGGGACAGGGGGCAACACTGAAGCTTTCTTT.

The chain couples TRBV28 to TRBJ1-1; no clear D gene. V gave up 3 bases and J gave up 5 bases, with 10 bases separating them. Germline V CDR1 and CDR2: MDHEN, SYDVKM. The CDR3 has 13 residues. CDR3 DNA sequence: TGTGCCAGCAGTTTCCTTATTCGGACTGAAGCTTTCTTT. The encoded protein is CASSFLIRTEAFF.

The rearrangement uses TRBV6-5 and TRBJ1-2; 8 bases align to TRBD1. This CDR3 contains 14 residues. The germline V gene has CDR1 MNHEY and CDR2 SVGAGI. Trimming at V came to 0 bases and at J to 8 bases, leaving 5 bases not matched to a gene. The CDR3 bases are TGTGCCAGCAGTTACTCCTGGACAGGGCGGGGCTACACCTTC. Protein product: CASSYSWTGRGYTF.

The CDR3 protein is CASSNGQGPTGELFF. The CDR3 DNA reads TGCGCCAGCAGCAACGGACAGGGGCCGACCGGGGAGCTGTTTTTT. V is TRBV4-1 and J is TRBJ2-2, with TRBD1 identical over 9 bases. The V gene's germline CDR1 is MGHRA and CDR2 YSYEKL. Losses at the gene ends were 5 bases for V and 5 bases for J; bases not matched to a gene: 6. The CDR3 consists of 15 residues.

The rearrangement links TRBV4-2 to TRBJ2-1; no reliable D call. The germline V and J ends were trimmed by 6 bases and 7 bases, with 7 bases remaining between them. This CDR3 comprises 11 residues. CDR1 and CDR2 (germline): LGHNA, YNFKEQ. The CDR3 region has the DNA TGTGCCAGCAGTCAAACAAATGAGCAGTTCTTC. This sequence encodes CASSQTNEQFF.

The V gene is TRBV6-1, the J gene TRBJ2-2; 11 bases fit TRBD1. V dropped 8 bases and J dropped 6; count of bases not matched to a gene: 8. Germline CDR1 and CDR2: MNHNS and SASEGT. This CDR3 spans 15 amino acids. The CDR3 protein is CASQGQGARAGELFF. CDR3 nucleotide sequence: TGTGCCAGCCAAGGACAGGGGGCAAGGGCCGGGGAGCTGTTTTTT.